This TCR beta chain was documented in a study of Graves' ophthalmopathy and Graves' hyperthyroidism. Study summary: Absence of ophthalmopathy within 18 months of follow-up defined stable hyperthyroidism.

The CDR3 runs to 15 residues. Trimming took off 5 bases at V and 0 bases at J, with 11 bases between the two ends. Germline V gene sequence: CDR1 ENHRY, CDR2 SYGVKD. Transcripts of RNA were the source for amplifying TCR beta CDR3 regions. HTBI primers were used in a first-round RT-PCR, which preceded a second-round multiplex PCR. A single record per CDR3 protein comes from TCRdb applying MiXCR to the multiplex PCR reads. Here the sample spans roughly 1.1 million distinct CDR3 sequences, about 35% being singletons. Study-wide results and limits: Ophthalmopathy versus stable hyperthyroidism: 13-signature model gave 85% to 90% sensitivity, 70% to 83% specificity. The model's ophthalmopathy progression predictions had around 67% sensitivity and 72% to 75% specificity. The majority of expanded thyroid clonotypes above 0.001 frequency also occurred in blood.

This clonotype was found a few times. What it binds is not known. The receptor's source is an adult man with Graves' hyperthyroidism. The sample consisted of peripheral blood or thyroid tissue (not recorded which). The gene calls are TRBV10-3 and TRBJ1-5, with D possibly being TRBD1 (5 bases). CDR3 DNA sequence: TGTGCCATCAGTTACTCGGGGGGTAGCAATCAGCCCCAGCATTTT. Translated: CAISYSGGSNQPQHF.